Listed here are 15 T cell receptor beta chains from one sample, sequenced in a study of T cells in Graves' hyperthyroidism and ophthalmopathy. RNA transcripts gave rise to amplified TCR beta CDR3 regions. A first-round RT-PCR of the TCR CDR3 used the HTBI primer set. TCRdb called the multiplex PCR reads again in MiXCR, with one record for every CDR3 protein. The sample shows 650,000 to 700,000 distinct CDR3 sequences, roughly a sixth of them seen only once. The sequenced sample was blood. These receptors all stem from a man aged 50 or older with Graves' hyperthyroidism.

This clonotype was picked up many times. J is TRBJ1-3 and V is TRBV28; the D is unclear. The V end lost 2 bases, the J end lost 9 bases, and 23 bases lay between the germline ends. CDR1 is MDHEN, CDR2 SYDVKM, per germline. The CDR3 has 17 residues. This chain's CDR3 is CASSLKRVIRLDGTIYF. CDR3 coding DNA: TGTGCCAGCAGTTTAAAAAGGGTGATCCGACTGGACGGCACCATATATTTT. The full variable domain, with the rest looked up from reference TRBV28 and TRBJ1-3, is DVKVTQSSRYLVKRTGEKVFLECVQDMDHENMFWYRQDPGLGLRLIYFSYDVKMKEKGDIPEGYSVSREKKERFSLILESASTNQTSMYLCASSLKRVIRLDGTIYFGEGSWLTVV.

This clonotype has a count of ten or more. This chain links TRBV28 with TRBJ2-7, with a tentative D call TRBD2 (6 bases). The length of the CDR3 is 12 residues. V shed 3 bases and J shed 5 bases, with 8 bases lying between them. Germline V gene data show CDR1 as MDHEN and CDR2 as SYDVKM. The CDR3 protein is CASSLAGNEQYF. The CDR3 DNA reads TGTGCCAGCAGTTTGGCGGGGAACGAGCAGTACTTC.

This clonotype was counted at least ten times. CDR3 in amino acids: CSALAGRDVSYEQYF. CDR3 DNA: TGCAGTGCCCTCGCAGGGAGGGATGTGTCCTACGAGCAGTACTTC. The chain carries TRBV20-1 and TRBJ2-7; 7 nucleotides match TRBD2. Germline V lookup: CDR1 DFQATT, CDR2 SNEGSKA (reference sequence). V lost 6 bases and J lost 1; bases outside the gene matches: 12. CDR3 length: 15 residues.

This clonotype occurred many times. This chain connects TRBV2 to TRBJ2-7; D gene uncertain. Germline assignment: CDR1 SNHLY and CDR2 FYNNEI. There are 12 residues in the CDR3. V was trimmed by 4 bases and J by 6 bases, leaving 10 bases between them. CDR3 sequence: CASSVIASEQYF. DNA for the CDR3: TGTGCCAGCAGTGTGATAGCCTCCGAGCAGTACTTC.

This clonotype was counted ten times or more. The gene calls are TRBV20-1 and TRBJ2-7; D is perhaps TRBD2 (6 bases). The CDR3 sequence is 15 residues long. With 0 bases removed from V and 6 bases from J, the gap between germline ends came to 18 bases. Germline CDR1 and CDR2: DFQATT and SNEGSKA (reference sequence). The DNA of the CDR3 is TGCAGTGCTAGAGATTTCGTCCGGAGGGAAAGCGAGCAGTACTTC. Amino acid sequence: CSARDFVRRESEQYF.

The CDR3 nucleotides are TGCAGCGCTGGACGGTTGAACACTGAAGCTTTCTTT. Encoded protein: CSAGRLNTEAFF. This sequence joins TRBV29-1 and TRBJ1-1; D is unresolved. This CDR3 has 12 amino acids. Trimming pared 7 bases from V and 0 bases from J, leaving 9 bases between. Germline V gene data show CDR1 as SQVTM and CDR2 as ANQGSEA. Filled out from reference TRBV29-1 and TRBJ1-1, the complete variable domain reads SAVISQKPSRDICQRGTSLTIQCQVDSQVTMMFWYRQQPGQSLTLIATANQGSEATYESGFVIDKFPISRPNLTFSTLTVSNMSPEDSSIYLCSAGRLNTEAFFGQGTRLTVV.

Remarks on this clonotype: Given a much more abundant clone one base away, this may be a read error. For the CDR3, the DNA is TGTGCCAGCAGTTTAGCACGACCCAACTATGGCTACACCTTC. Its translation is CASSLARPNYGYTF. The genes are TRBV28 and TRBJ1-2; D not certain. In germline, CDR1 is MDHEN, CDR2 SYDVKM. There are 14 residues in the CDR3. V lost 2 bases to trimming and J lost 2 bases, with 9 bases between them.

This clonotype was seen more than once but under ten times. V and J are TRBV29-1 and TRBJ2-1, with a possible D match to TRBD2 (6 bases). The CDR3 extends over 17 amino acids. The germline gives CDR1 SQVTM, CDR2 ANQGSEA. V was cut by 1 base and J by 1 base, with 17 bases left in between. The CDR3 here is CSVEAPQGLYSYNEQFF. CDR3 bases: TGCAGCGTTGAAGCACCCCAGGGACTGTATTCCTACAATGAGCAGTTCTTC.

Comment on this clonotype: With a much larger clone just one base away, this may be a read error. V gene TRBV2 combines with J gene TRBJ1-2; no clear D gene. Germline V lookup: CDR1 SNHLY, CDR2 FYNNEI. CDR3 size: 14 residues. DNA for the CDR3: TGTGCCAGCAGTTACAGAATCGCTAACTATGGCTGCACCTTC. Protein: CASSYRIANYGCTF.

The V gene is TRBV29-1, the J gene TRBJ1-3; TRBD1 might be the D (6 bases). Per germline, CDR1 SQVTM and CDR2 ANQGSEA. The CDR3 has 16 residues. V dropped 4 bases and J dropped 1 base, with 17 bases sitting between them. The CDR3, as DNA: TGCAGCGTTGTAACAGGGATGTGGTCTTCTGGAAACACCATATATTTT. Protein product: CSVVTGMWSSGNTIYF.

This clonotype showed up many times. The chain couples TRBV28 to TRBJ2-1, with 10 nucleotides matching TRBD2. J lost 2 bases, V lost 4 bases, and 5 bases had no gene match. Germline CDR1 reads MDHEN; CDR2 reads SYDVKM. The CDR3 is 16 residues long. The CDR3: CASSSHTSGAYNEQFF. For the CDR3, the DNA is TGTGCCAGCAGTTCCCATACTAGCGGGGCCTACAATGAGCAGTTCTTC.

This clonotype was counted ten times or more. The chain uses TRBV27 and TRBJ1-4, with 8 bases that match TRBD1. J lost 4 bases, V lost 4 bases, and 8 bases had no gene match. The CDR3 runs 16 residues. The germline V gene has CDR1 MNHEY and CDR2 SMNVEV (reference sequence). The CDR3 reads CASSSNPGQVNEKLFF. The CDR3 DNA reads TGTGCCAGCAGTTCAAACCCGGGACAGGTTAATGAAAAACTGTTTTTT.

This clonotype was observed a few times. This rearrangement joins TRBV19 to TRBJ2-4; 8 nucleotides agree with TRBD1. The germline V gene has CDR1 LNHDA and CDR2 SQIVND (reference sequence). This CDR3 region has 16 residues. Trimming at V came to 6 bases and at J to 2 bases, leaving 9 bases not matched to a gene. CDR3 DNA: TGTGCCAGTAGGCTAAAGACAGGGGTTACCAAAAACATTCAGTACTTC. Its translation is CASRLKTGVTKNIQYF.

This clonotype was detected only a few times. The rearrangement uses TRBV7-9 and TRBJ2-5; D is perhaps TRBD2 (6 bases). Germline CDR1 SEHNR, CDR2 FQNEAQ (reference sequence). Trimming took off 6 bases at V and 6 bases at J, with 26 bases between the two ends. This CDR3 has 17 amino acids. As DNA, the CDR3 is TGTGCCAGCAGTTCTATGGGGGGTTTGGTATCTGGGAAGACCCAGTACTTC. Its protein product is CASSSMGGLVSGKTQYF.

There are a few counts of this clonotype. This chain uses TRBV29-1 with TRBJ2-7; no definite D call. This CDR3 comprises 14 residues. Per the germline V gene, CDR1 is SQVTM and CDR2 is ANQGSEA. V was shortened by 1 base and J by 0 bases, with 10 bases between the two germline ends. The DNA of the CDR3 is TGCAGCGTTGAAGTTGCGAGACTCTCCTACGAGCAGTACTTC. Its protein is CSVEVARLSYEQYF.